This T cell receptor (beta chain) is from a study of regulatory T cells. The PCR used 52 TRBV and 13 TRBJ primers. Only in-frame clones appear in the TCRdb table, and some are missing; sequencing was by immunoSEQ multiplex PCR. The table lists 20,000 to 25,000 clones, 70% to 90% of them singletons, with approximately 1.4% in the top ten. On this clone: Its antigen is unidentified.

The study's findings and limits: Skewed V and J usage and few unique V-J pairs marked patient repertoires, most in Tregs. In CD3G-deficient patients, conventional CD4+ T cells were enriched for hydrophobic CDR3 residues at positions 6 and 7.

With 5 bases clipped from V and 8 bases from J, the junction kept 4 bases outside the gene matches. The CDR3 has 13 residues. Germline V lookup: CDR1 SEHNR, CDR2 FQNEAQ (reference sequence). Autoimmunity was present in every CD3G-deficient patient, worse in two. At testing, patients were 2 to 39 years old, with reduced naive and increased memory T-cell proportions. Sorting split CD4+ cells into CD25-high CD127-low Tregs and CD25-low CD127-high conventional T cells. This chain links TRBV7-9 with TRBJ1-2, with 11 positions matching TRBD1. The clonotype was recovered from a child aged 5-17 years with CD3G deficiency. Sequenced input: conventional CD4+ T cells sorted from blood. The CDR3 is CASSPGQGAGYTF. CDR3 DNA: TGTGCCAGCAGCCCCGGACAGGGGGCCGGCTACACCTTC.